The 9 T cell receptor beta chains below all came from one sample that was sequenced in a study of blood T cells in healthy people across ages (dated by TCRdb to between 2015 and 2016). The library was prepared using 5' RACE. TCRdb shows the sequencer as Illumina HiSeq 2500. A second PCR of 7 to 11 cycles was performed with a sample-barcoded 5' primer and a J-beta primer mix. TCRdb redid the processing of the public reads, applying fastp at Q25 and MiXCR, and retained in-frame beta chains. Each entry merges the rows of one CDR3 protein and shows their most common DNA and genes. Here the sample has roughly 1,300,000 distinct CDR3 sequences; around 59% occur a single time. 6.7% of the sample lies in the top ten. The sample was blood. The receptor set was obtained from a man between 18 and 35 years old in good health.

This clonotype appeared a few times. The rearrangement links TRBV29-1 to TRBJ2-4; D remains unclear. The CDR3 covers 10 residues. V lost 6 bases and J 7 bases, leaving 7 bases between the germline ends. Germline V gene sequence: CDR1 SQVTM, CDR2 ANQGSEA. The CDR3 here is CSVRLNIQYF. CDR3 nucleotides: TGCAGCGTCAGATTGAACATTCAGTACTTC.

J is TRBJ2-1 and V is TRBV6-2 or TRBV6-3, with 10 nucleotides matching TRBD2. The CDR3 totals 17 residues. Germline lookup yields CDR1 MNHEY and CDR2 SVGEGT. Trimming cost V 0 bases and J 10 bases; bases outside gene matches: 12. This CDR3 is CASSYSAGAGGGWEQFF. CDR3 sequence (DNA): TGTGCCAGCAGTTACTCCGCCGGAGCGGGAGGGGGATGGGAGCAGTTCTTC.

This clonotype showed up just a few times. The chain uses TRBV9 and TRBJ2-7, with D unclear. The CDR3 is 15 residues long. The germline V gene encodes CDR1 SGDLS and CDR2 YYNGEE. Trimming took 0 bases from V and 0 from J, leaving 10 bases between them. The CDR3 protein is CASSVEAITSYEQYF. The CDR3 DNA reads as TGTGCCAGCAGCGTAGAGGCCATAACCTCCTACGAGCAGTACTTC. Full variable domain (rest looked up from reference TRBV9 and TRBJ2-7): DSGVTQTPKHLITATGQRVTLRCSPRSGDLSVYWYQQSLDQGLQFLIQYYNGEERAKGNILERFSAQQFPDLHSELNLSSLELGDSALYFCASSVEAITSYEQYFGPGTRLTVT.

The chain carries TRBV28 and TRBJ1-4; 9 bases are shared with TRBD1. Germline-derived CDR1 and CDR2 are MDHEN and SYDVKM. Germline trimming cut 4 bases from V and 5 bases from J; bases unmatched to any gene: 5. The CDR3 spans 15 residues. The CDR3 DNA is TGTGCCAGCAGTTATGACAGGGGGAAGAATGAAAAACTGTTTTTT. Amino acids: CASSYDRGKNEKLFF.

This clonotype came up a few times. V usage is TRBV29-1 and J usage is TRBJ2-7; D not certain. The CDR3 length is 12 residues. Germline CDR1 reads SQVTM; CDR2 reads ANQGSEA. V was trimmed by 6 bases and J by 0 bases, leaving 9 bases between them. In DNA form, the CDR3 reads TGCAGCGTGTTGCAGAGCTCCTACGAGCAGTACTTC. Its protein product is CSVLQSSYEQYF.

CDR3 DNA sequence: TGTGCCAGCAGCCGAAGTCTCCCTTCCGCGCTGCAGTTCTTC. Translation gives CASSRSLPSALQFF. The chain is built from TRBV3-1 and TRBJ2-1; no clear D gene. CDR3 length equals 14 residues. The germline CDR1 and CDR2 sequences are LGHDT and YNNKEL (reference sequence). V lost 4 bases and J 12 bases, leaving 19 bases between the germline ends.

This chain's CDR3 is CSARDQEERRREQFF. The CDR3 nucleotides are TGCAGTGCTAGAGATCAAGAGGAGCGCCGCCGTGAGCAGTTCTTC. The chain links TRBV20-1 to TRBJ2-1; no firm D call. The CDR3 contains 15 residues. Trimming took off 0 bases at V and 9 bases at J, with 18 bases between the two ends. Per the germline V gene, CDR1 is DFQATT and CDR2 is SNEGSKA (reference sequence).

The chain carries TRBV3-1 and TRBJ2-7, with D perhaps matching TRBD1 (5 bases). Trimming stripped 0 bases from V and 7 bases from J, with 16 bases between. Looked up from germline, CDR1 is LGHDT and CDR2 is YNNKEL (reference sequence). The CDR3 spans 15 residues. The CDR3 DNA reads TGTGCCAGCAGCCAAGACAGGGCAGGGAACAATGAGCAGTACTTC. Residues: CASSQDRAGNNEQYF.

This chain joins TRBV10-3 and TRBJ2-7; D remains unclear. The V gene lost 6 bases and the J gene lost 2 bases, with 11 bases spanning the gap. The CDR3 covers 13 residues. Per the germline V gene, CDR1 is ENHRY and CDR2 is SYGVKD. The CDR3 here is CAISPPPPYEQYF. The DNA of the CDR3 is TGTGCCATCAGCCCGCCCCCTCCCTACGAGCAGTACTTC.